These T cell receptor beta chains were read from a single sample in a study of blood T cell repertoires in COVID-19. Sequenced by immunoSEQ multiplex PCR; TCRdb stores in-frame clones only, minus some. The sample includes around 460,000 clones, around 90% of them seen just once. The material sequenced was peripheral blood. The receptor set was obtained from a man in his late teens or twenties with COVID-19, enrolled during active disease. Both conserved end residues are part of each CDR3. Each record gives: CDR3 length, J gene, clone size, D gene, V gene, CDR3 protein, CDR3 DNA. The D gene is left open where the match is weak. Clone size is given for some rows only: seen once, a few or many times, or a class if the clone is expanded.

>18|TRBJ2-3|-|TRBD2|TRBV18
CASSPLDRRTSRTDTQYF
TGTGCCAGCTCACCGCTAGACCGGCGGACTAGTCGCACAGATACGCAGTATTTT
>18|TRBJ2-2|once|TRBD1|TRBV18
CASSPSLPDRAGTGELFF
TGTGCCAGCTCACCCAGTTTGCCGGACAGGGCGGGAACCGGGGAGCTGTTTTTT
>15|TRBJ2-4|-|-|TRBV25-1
CASSEGDRTNQPQYF
TGTGCCAGCAGTGAAGGTGACCGGACTAACCAACCTCAGTACTTC
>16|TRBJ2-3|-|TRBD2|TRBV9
CASSAVAGGLTDTQYF
TGTGCCAGCAGCGCCGTAGCGGGAGGGCTGACAGATACGCAGTATTTT
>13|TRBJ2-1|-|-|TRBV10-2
CASSDPGYNEQFF
TGCGCCAGCAGTGACCCAGGGTACAATGAGCAGTTCTTC
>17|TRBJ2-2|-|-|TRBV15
CATSRDLRDSETGELFF
TGTGCCACCAGCAGAGACCTCCGGGACTCGGAAACCGGGGAGCTGTTTTTT
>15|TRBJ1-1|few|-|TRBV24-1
CATSDSGRAEGQAFF
TGTGCCACCAGTGATTCAGGGAGGGCCGAGGGGCAAGCTTTCTTT
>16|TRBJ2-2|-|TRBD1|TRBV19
CASSAEQGARTGELFF
TGTGCCAGTAGCGCAGAGCAGGGGGCGCGGACCGGGGAGCTGTTTTTT
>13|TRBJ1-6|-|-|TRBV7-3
CASSFSDNSPLHF
TGTGCCAGCAGCTTTTCCGATAATTCACCCCTCCACTTT
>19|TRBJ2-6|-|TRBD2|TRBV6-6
CASRRALAGALPGANVLTF
TGTGCCAGCAGGCGAGCACTAGCGGGAGCTTTACCTGGGGCCAACGTCCTGACTTTC
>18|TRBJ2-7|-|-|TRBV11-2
CASSLDLPLSISSYEQYF
TGTGCCAGCAGCTTAGACCTACCACTTAGCATAAGCTCCTACGAGCAGTACTTC
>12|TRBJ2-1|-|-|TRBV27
CASAISGNEQFF
TGTGCCAGCGCAATCTCGGGCAATGAGCAGTTCTTC
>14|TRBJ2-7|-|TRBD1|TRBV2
CASSEQGVSYEQYF
TGTGCCAGCAGTGAGCAGGGGGTCTCCTACGAGCAGTACTTC
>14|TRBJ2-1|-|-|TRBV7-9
CASSLSGGNNEQFF
TGTGCCAGCAGCCTAAGCGGCGGAAACAATGAGCAGTTCTTC
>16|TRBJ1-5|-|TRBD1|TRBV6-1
CASSVRDRGPNQPQHF
TGTGCCAGCAGTGTCCGGGACAGGGGGCCTAATCAGCCCCAGCATTTT
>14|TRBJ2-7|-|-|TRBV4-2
CASSQEVRTYEQYF
TGTGCCAGCAGCCAAGAGGTCAGAACCTACGAGCAGTACTTC
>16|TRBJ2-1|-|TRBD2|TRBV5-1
CASSYIAGGSYNEQFF
TGCGCCAGCAGCTATATAGCGGGCGGCTCCTACAATGAGCAGTTCTTC
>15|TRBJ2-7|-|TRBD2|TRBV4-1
CASSQGTTAAYEQYF
TGCGCCAGCAGCCAGGGGACTACCGCCGCCTACGAGCAGTACTTC
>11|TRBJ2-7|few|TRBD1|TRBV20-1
CSATGGYEQYF
TGCAGTGCTACAGGGGGCTACGAGCAGTACTTC
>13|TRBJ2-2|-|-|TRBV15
CATSTGNTGELFF
TGTGCCACCAGCACAGGGAACACCGGGGAGCTGTTTTTT
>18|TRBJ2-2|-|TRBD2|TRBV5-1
CASSSGLAGGTNTGELFF
TGCGCCAGCAGCTCGGGACTAGCGGGAGGTACGAACACCGGGGAGCTGTTTTTT
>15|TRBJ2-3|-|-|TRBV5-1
CASSLAFSGTDTQYF
TGCGCCAGCAGCTTGGCCTTCAGCGGCACAGATACGCAGTATTTT
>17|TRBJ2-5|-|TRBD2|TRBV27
CASSPAPLAGGQETQYF
TGTGCCAGCAGTCCTGCCCCACTAGCGGGGGGCCAAGAGACCCAGTACTTC
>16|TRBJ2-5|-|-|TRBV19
CASRSITWGLEETQYF
TGTGCCAGTAGATCCATCACCTGGGGGCTCGAAGAGACCCAGTACTTC
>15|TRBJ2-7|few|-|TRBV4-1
CASSQEESGSYEQYF
TGCGCCAGCAGCCAAGAGGAGAGCGGATCCTACGAGCAGTACTTC
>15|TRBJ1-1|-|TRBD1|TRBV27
CASSPQGALGTEAFF
TGTGCCAGCAGCCCACAGGGGGCGCTGGGCACTGAAGCTTTCTTT
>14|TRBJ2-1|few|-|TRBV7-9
CASSSLWGDNEQFF
TGTGCCAGCAGCTCACTATGGGGAGACAATGAGCAGTTCTTC
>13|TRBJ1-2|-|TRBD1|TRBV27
CASSGDRAYGYTF
TGTGCCAGCAGTGGGGACAGGGCTTATGGCTACACCTTC
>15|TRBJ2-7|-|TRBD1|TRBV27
CASSKAGTGVGEQYF
TGTGCCAGCAGTAAGGCCGGGACAGGGGTGGGCGAGCAGTACTTC
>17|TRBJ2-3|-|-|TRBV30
CAWSISGLTVVPDTQYF
TGTGCCTGGAGTATCAGCGGCTTAACGGTGGTGCCAGATACGCAGTATTTT
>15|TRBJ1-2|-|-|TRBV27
CASSLSPAGDDGYTF
TGTGCCAGCAGTTTAAGCCCCGCAGGGGATGACGGCTACACCTTC
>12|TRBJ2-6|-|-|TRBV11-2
CASSLSGTVLTF
TGTGCCAGCAGCCTCTCCGGTACCGTCCTGACTTTC
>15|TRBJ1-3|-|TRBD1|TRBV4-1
CASSHRDREGNTIYF
TGCGCCAGCAGCCACCGGGACAGGGAAGGAAACACCATATATTTT
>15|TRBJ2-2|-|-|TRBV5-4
CASSLGGPDTGELFF
TGTGCCAGCAGCTTGGGAGGGCCCGACACCGGGGAGCTGTTTTTT
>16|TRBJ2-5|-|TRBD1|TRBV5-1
CASSPGQGGASETQYF
TGCGCCAGCAGCCCTGGACAGGGGGGAGCCTCAGAGACCCAGTACTTC
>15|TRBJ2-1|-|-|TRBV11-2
CASSPVRGIYNEQFF
TGTGCCAGCAGCCCCGTCAGAGGGATCTACAATGAGCAGTTCTTC
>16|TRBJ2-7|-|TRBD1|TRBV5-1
CASSRPGTGGLDEQYF
TGCGCCAGCAGCCGTCCCGGGACAGGGGGTCTGGACGAGCAGTACTTC
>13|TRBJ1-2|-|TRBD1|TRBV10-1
CASSADRGYGYTF
TGCGCCAGCAGCGCCGACAGGGGCTATGGCTACACCTTC
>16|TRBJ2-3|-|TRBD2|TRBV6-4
CASSDSGGGGPDTQYF
TGTGCCAGCAGTGACTCAGGCGGGGGGGGCCCAGATACGCAGTATTTT
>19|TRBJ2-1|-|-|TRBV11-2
CASSLAIPKAGLDGGEQFF
TGTGCCAGCAGCTTAGCCATTCCAAAGGCGGGCCTAGATGGTGGTGAGCAGTTCTTC